These 29 T cell receptor beta chains were sequenced from one sample in a study of CD8+CD57+ T cells in acquired aplastic anemia. Patients selected for sequencing had displayed CD8+CD57+ cell expansion by flow cytometry. Genomic DNA, serving as template, underwent TCR beta VDJ and CDR3 profiling. Using its own MiXCR run on the reads, TCRdb lists one record per CDR3 protein. The sample has more than 95,000 distinct CDR3 sequences, almost 40% seen once. Sequencing input: sorted CD4+, CD8+, or CD8+CD57+ T cells (not recorded which) from PBMCs. The receptors stem from a human donor with aplastic anemia.

In its sample, this clonotype was seen many times. V and J are TRBV6-1 and TRBJ1-2, with a possible D match to TRBD1 (5 bases). Trimming removed 5 bases from V and 5 bases from J, with 18 bases in between. Germline V CDR1 and CDR2: MNHNS, SASEGT. The CDR3 spans 15 residues. CDR3 residues: CASSRGTAQGYGYTF. CDR3 bases: TGTGCCAGCAGTCGGGGAACGGCCCAGGGATATGGCTACACCTTC.

This clonotype was seen only a few times. One end of the junction fails to match germline, which may point to a read error. The gene calls are TRBV7-2 and TRBJ1-1; D remains unclear. Germline lookup yields CDR1 SGHTA and CDR2 FQGNSA. The CDR3 is 12 amino acids. The CDR3 here is CASGLENTEAFF. The CDR3 nucleotides read TGTGCCAGCGGCTTGGAGAACACTGAAGCTTTCTTT.

This clonotype was recorded at least ten times. This chain links TRBV19 with TRBJ1-4; 8 bases are shared with TRBD1. Germline CDR1 and CDR2: LNHDA and SQIVND (reference sequence). CDR3 size: 16 residues. J was trimmed by 1 base and V by 7 bases; bases with no gene match: 8. The CDR3, as DNA: TGTGCCAGTATTCAAAGGACAGGGCGAACTAATGAAAAACTGTTTTTT. Amino acids: CASIQRTGRTNEKLFF.

This chain links TRBV2 with TRBJ1-1, with D unresolved. CDR3 length: 12 residues. V lost 5 bases, J lost 4 bases, and 8 bases lay in between. Germline V gene sequence: CDR1 SNHLY, CDR2 FYNNEI. CDR3 loop: CASSLSFTEAFF. The CDR3, as DNA: TGTGCCAGCAGTTTAAGTTTCACTGAAGCTTTCTTT.

This clonotype was seen at least ten times. The chain couples TRBV19 to TRBJ2-7; 9 bases map to TRBD1. From germline, CDR1 is LNHDA and CDR2 SQIVND (reference sequence). The CDR3 sequence is 14 residues long. J was trimmed by 2 bases and V by 6 bases; bases with no gene match: 5. The CDR3 nucleotides read TGTGCCAGTAGGCAACAGGGGGCTCCCTACGAGCAGTACTTC. This encodes CASRQQGAPYEQYF.

The V and J genes are TRBV5-1 and TRBJ2-7, with a tentative D call TRBD2 (5 bases). V was shortened by 0 bases and J by 5 bases, with 12 bases between the two germline ends. Germline V gene data show CDR1 as SGHRS and CDR2 as YFSETQ. The CDR3 length is 14 residues. The DNA of the CDR3 is TGCGCCAGCAGCTTGGCCTCGGGGTCCCACGAGCAGTACTTC. This encodes CASSLASGSHEQYF.

CDR3 in DNA: TGCAGTGTTTACACGGGGGCCGCCTACAATGAGCAGTTCTTC. Translation gives CSVYTGAAYNEQFF. The V gene is TRBV20-1, the J gene TRBJ2-1; D is tentatively TRBD1 or TRBD2 (6 bases each). CDR3 length: 14 amino acids. V lost 7 bases, J lost 2 bases, and 15 bases lay in between. Germline V gene data show CDR1 as DFQATT and CDR2 as SNEGSKA (reference sequence).

This chain uses TRBV5-1 with TRBJ2-1; maybe TRBD2 (6 bases). The CDR3 is 14 amino acids. V was clipped by 0 bases and J by 9 bases, with 13 bases between them. Germline CDR1 SGHRS, CDR2 YFSETQ. The CDR3 region has the DNA TGCGCCAGCAGCTTGGCTCTTTTGGGGGGTGAGCAGTTCTTC. It encodes CASSLALLGGEQFF.

This clonotype was counted many times. This chain links TRBV20-1 with TRBJ2-3, with 7 bases fitting TRBD2. Germline values: CDR1 DFQATT, CDR2 SNEGSKA (reference sequence). CDR3 size: 14 residues. V dropped 2 bases and J dropped 1; count of bases not matched to a gene: 3. CDR3 nucleotide sequence: TGCAGTGCTAGAATGGCGGGGGGCACAGATACGCAGTATTTT. Its translation: CSARMAGGTDTQYF.

This clonotype was seen many times. J is TRBJ1-5 and V is TRBV19, with no clear D. The CDR3 has 18 amino acids. Trimming removed 5 bases at V and 2 bases at J, with 22 bases between. CDR1 LNHDA and CDR2 SQIVND come from the germline V gene (reference sequence). This chain's CDR3 is CASSSGRVWSEGNQPQHF. The CDR3 DNA sequence: TGTGCCAGTAGTTCCGGGAGGGTTTGGTCAGAGGGCAATCAGCCCCAGCATTTT.

This clonotype was observed many times. V usage is TRBV19 and J usage is TRBJ2-6, with D maybe TRBD2 (6 bases). Per the germline V gene, CDR1 is LNHDA and CDR2 is SQIVND (reference sequence). The germline V and J ends were trimmed by 4 bases and 2 bases, with 6 bases remaining between them. The CDR3 has 14 amino acids. The CDR3 DNA sequence: TGTGCCAGTAGTAGGGGGGCTGGGGCCAACGTCCTGACTTTC. This codes for CASSRGAGANVLTF.

J is TRBJ2-2 and V is TRBV4-2; 8 positions match TRBD2. The germline V gene has CDR1 LGHNA and CDR2 YNFKEQ. The CDR3 is 18 residues long. V lost 2 bases to trimming and J lost 0 bases; unmatched junction nucleotides: 8. The CDR3, as DNA: TGTGCCAGCAGCCAATCCGCCAGTAGCGGGGCGAACACCGGGGAGCTGTTTTTT. Protein sequence: CASSQSASSGANTGELFF.

The rearrangement joins TRBV10-1 to TRBJ1-2, with a tentative D call TRBD1 (5 bases). The CDR3 runs 15 residues. Trimming shortened V by 3 bases and J by 5 bases, and 16 bases separated the two germline ends. The germline gives CDR1 WNHNN, CDR2 SYGVQD (reference sequence). The CDR3 region is CASSDSLGRSYGYTF. CDR3 coding DNA: TGCGCCAGCAGTGATTCGCTGGGGCGGTCTTATGGCTACACCTTC.

This rearrangement joins TRBV7-6 to TRBJ1-5; D uncertain. Trimming shortened V by 3 bases and J by 2 bases, and 5 bases separated the two germline ends. CDR1 SGHVS and CDR2 FNYEAQ come from the germline V gene. There are 13 residues in the CDR3. CDR3 region: CASSFGGNQPQHF. As DNA, the CDR3 is TGTGCCAGCAGCTTTGGGGGCAATCAGCCCCAGCATTTT.

This clonotype was recorded many times. The rearrangement links TRBV5-1 to TRBJ2-7; D may correspond to TRBD1 or TRBD2 (5 bases each). The CDR3 is 14 amino acids. Trimming pared 3 bases from V and 3 bases from J, leaving 13 bases between. Germline V gene data show CDR1 as SGHRS and CDR2 as YFSETQ. CDR3 bases: TGCGCCAGCAGCTCCGGGGCAGGAAACTACGAGCAGTACTTC. Its protein is CASSSGAGNYEQYF.

This clonotype occurred many times. The chain uses TRBV19 and TRBJ1-6; D is unresolved. The CDR3 sequence is 16 residues long. The V end lost 5 bases, the J end lost 2 bases, and 13 bases lay between the germline ends. Germline V gives CDR1 LNHDA, CDR2 SQIVND (reference sequence). CDR3 residues: CASSPPRGAYNSPLHF. The CDR3 DNA is TGTGCCAGTAGTCCCCCGAGAGGAGCCTATAATTCACCCCTCCACTTT.

This clonotype has at least ten counts. This sequence joins TRBV2 and TRBJ1-5; a weak D match, TRBD1 (5 bases). Germline assignment: CDR1 SNHLY and CDR2 FYNNEI. V gave up 7 bases and J gave up 9 bases, with 22 bases separating them. The CDR3 is 15 residues long. The CDR3 DNA follows: TGTGCCAGCAAACGGAGGTCGGGGGAGGAGGGGCCCCAGCATTTT. Amino acid sequence: CASKRRSGEEGPQHF.

Of note for this clonotype: A much larger clone differs by one base, so this may be a read error. The CDR3 loop is CSATRTVSTDTQHF. The CDR3, as DNA: TGCAGTGCTACACGGACTGTAAGCACAGATACGCAGCATTTT. The V gene is TRBV20-1, the J gene TRBJ2-3; no reliable D call. Gene TRBJ1-5 matches the end of the DNA better, so the J call may be wrong. Germline-derived CDR1 and CDR2 are DFQATT and SNEGSKA (reference sequence). This CDR3 is 14 amino acids long.

This chain links TRBV7-9 with TRBJ2-5; tentative D call: TRBD2 (6 bases). Germline V gene lookup returns CDR1 SEHNR and CDR2 FQNEAQ (reference sequence). This CDR3 comprises 12 residues. V lost 9 bases, J lost 6 bases, and 14 bases lay in between. This CDR3 is CASVKGGKTQYF. The CDR3 nucleotides are TGTGCCAGTGTTAAGGGCGGGAAGACCCAGTACTTC. Full variable domain (remainder filled in from reference TRBV7-9 and TRBJ2-5): DTGVSQNPRHKITKRGQNVTFRCDPISEHNRLYWYRQTLGQGPEFLTYFQNEAQLEKSRLLSDRFSAERPKGSFSTLEIQRTEQGDSAMYLCASVKGGKTQYFGPGTRLLVL.

This chain uses TRBV10-2 with TRBJ1-2, with 7 bases that match TRBD1. J gave up 6 bases and V 6 bases, and 4 bases lay outside the gene matches. Germline V CDR1 and CDR2: WSHSY, SAAADI. The CDR3 has 12 amino acids. CDR3 amino acids: CASRDRSDGYTF. The CDR3 DNA reads TGCGCCAGCAGGGACAGGTCGGATGGCTACACCTTC.

This clonotype was seen many times. The chain has TRBV7-2 and TRBJ2-5; a weak D match, TRBD2 (6 bases). V was clipped by 3 bases and J by 1 base, with 9 bases between them. The CDR3 is made up of 14 amino acids. CDR1 and CDR2 (germline): SGHTA, FQGNSA. The CDR3 here is CASSFRAGQETQYF. The CDR3 DNA reads as TGTGCCAGCAGCTTCAGAGCGGGCCAAGAGACCCAGTACTTC.

This clonotype was counted between two and nine times. The CDR3 loop reads CASSLRGAEETQYF. CDR3 nucleotide sequence: TGTGCCAGCAGCCTGCGGGGGGCAGAAGAGACCCAGTACTTC. The chain couples TRBV5-4 to TRBJ2-5; 8 bases line up with TRBD2. The CDR3 loop spans 14 amino acids. In germline, CDR1 is SGHNT, CDR2 YYREEE (reference sequence). J lost 3 bases, V lost 4 bases, and 5 bases had no gene match.

This rearrangement joins TRBV29-1 to TRBJ1-1, with D unresolved. Germline V gene lookup returns CDR1 SQVTM and CDR2 ANQGSEA. Trimming took 4 bases from V and 7 from J, leaving 10 bases between them. The CDR3 loop spans 11 amino acids. The CDR3 DNA is TGCAGCGTTGTCCGACGGTATGAAGCTTTCTTT. Amino acid sequence: CSVVRRYEAFF.

The chain combines TRBV28 with TRBJ2-3; D gene unclear. Germline V gene lookup returns CDR1 MDHEN and CDR2 SYDVKM. This CDR3 is 14 amino acids long. V lost 4 bases and J lost 5, with 13 bases in between. The CDR3 DNA is TGTGCCAGCAGTTCCACGATTCATGAAGATACGCAGTATTTT. It specifies CASSSTIHEDTQYF.

This clonotype was detected only a few times. A clone one base away is much larger, so this may be a read error. V usage is TRBV14 and J usage is TRBJ1-2; D unclear. The CDR3 is 13 amino acids. V gave up 7 bases and J gave up 3 bases, with 12 bases separating them. Germline-derived CDR1 and CDR2 are SGHDN and FVKESK. This CDR3 reads CASTERADYGYTF. DNA of the CDR3: TGTGCCAGCACCGAGCGGGCCGACTATGGCTACACCTTC. Full variable domain (missing parts from reference TRBV14 and TRBJ1-2): EAGVTQFPSHSVIEKGQTVTLRCDPISGHDNLYWYRRVMGKEIKFLLHFVKESKQDESGMPNNRFLAERTGGTYSTLKVQPAELEDSGVYFCASTERADYGYTFGSGTRLTVV.

This clonotype was counted only a few times. J is TRBJ2-7 and V is TRBV7-2; D is undetermined. V shed 5 bases and J shed 8 bases, with 16 bases lying between them. The CDR3 has 13 amino acids. Germline loops: CDR1 SGHTA, CDR2 FQGNSA. CDR3 in DNA: TGTGCCAGCAGCCATAGAGGCGCGGAGCAGCAGTACGTC. As protein: CASSHRGAEQQYV.

V usage is TRBV5-1 and J usage is TRBJ2-5, with 8 bases aligning to TRBD2. This CDR3 contains 11 residues. V lost 5 bases and J lost 10; bases outside the gene matches: 4. The V gene's germline CDR1 is SGHRS and CDR2 YFSETQ. The chain's CDR3 is CASSLAGHQYF. The CDR3 nucleotides read TGCGCCAGCAGTTTAGCGGGGCACCAGTACTTC.

This clonotype was detected only once. Mismatch with germline at one junction end may stem from a read error. The V call is TRBV7-2, the J call TRBJ1-3; no firm D call. The CDR3 has 15 amino acids. CDR1 and CDR2 (germline): SGHTA, FQGNSA. For the CDR3, the DNA is TGTGCCAGCAGGCCTCAGATGCGCTCTGGAGACACCATATATTTT. This codes for CASRPQMRSGDTIYF.

This clonotype was recorded many times. The rearrangement links TRBV5-1 to TRBJ2-1; 9 positions match TRBD1. The CDR3 is 16 residues long. Germline V gene data show CDR1 as SGHRS and CDR2 as YFSETQ. The trim removed 4 bases at V and 5 bases at J, leaving 10 bases unmatched. The chain's CDR3 is CASSPEPGQGNNEQFF. The CDR3 bases are TGCGCCAGCAGCCCGGAGCCGGGACAGGGTAACAATGAGCAGTTCTTC. Together with reference TRBV5-1 and TRBJ2-1, the CDR3 gives the full variable domain: KAGVTQTPRYLIKTRGQQVTLSCSPISGHRSVSWYQQTPGQGLQFLFEYFSETQRNKGNFPGRFSGRQFSNSRSEMNVSTLELGDSALYLCASSPEPGQGNNEQFFGPGTRLTVL.